This section outlines one T cell receptor (beta chain) sequence together with its context. Looked up from germline, CDR1 is LNHDA and CDR2 is SQIVND (reference sequence). The V end lost 0 bases, the J end lost 15 bases, and 8 bases lay between the germline ends. The CDR3 runs 11 residues. As to treatment: preoperative locoregional IRX-2 cytokine immunotherapy. Patients received preoperative, locoregional IRX-2 cytokine immunotherapy in a phase Ib study. TCRdb's table, derived via immunoSEQ multiplex PCR, lists solely in-frame clones and lacks some. Of 35,000 to 45,000 clones listed, about 72% are singletons. This record belongs to a study of preoperative IRX-2 immunotherapy in early breast cancer.

This receptor was taken from a human donor with breast cancer. The sample consisted of tumor tissue, taken after IRX-2 immunotherapy. The V call is TRBV19, the J call TRBJ1-4, with D hard to call. As DNA, the CDR3 is TGTGCCAGTAGTATAGAGTTGATGATGTTTTTT. Translation: CASSIELMMFF.